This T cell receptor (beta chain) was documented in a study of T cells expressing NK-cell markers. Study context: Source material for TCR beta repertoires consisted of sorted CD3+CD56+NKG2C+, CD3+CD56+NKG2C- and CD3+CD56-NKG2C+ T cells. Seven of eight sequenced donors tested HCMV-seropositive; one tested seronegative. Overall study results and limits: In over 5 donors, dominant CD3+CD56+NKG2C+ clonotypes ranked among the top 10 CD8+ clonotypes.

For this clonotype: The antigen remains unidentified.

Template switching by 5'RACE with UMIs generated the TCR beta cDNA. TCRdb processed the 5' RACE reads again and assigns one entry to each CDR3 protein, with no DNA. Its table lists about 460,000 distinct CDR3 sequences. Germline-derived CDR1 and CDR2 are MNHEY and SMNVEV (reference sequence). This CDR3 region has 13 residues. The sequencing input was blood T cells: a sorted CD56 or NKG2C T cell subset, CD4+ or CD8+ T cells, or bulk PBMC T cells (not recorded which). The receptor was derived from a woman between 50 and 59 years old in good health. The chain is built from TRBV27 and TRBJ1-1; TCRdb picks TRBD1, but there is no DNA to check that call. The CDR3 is CASSLRGQGEAFF.